Presented here are 10 T cell receptor beta chains from one specimen sequenced in a study of shared T cell receptors in the human thymus. Method: immunoSEQ multiplex PCR; TCRdb's copy keeps in-frame clones and lacks some. Of 600,000 or so clones listed, over 75% are singletons. Separately, the same data were catalogued under a study of human thymus T cells.

What was sequenced was thymocytes. Receptors were obtained from a boy under two years old with a congenital heart defect.

Only a few counts were recorded for this clone. V gene TRBV7-3 combines with J gene TRBJ2-1; weak D call: TRBD2 (5 bases). Trimming pared 2 bases from V and 4 bases from J, leaving 12 bases between. The CDR3 covers 15 residues. Germline CDR1 SGHTA, CDR2 FQGTGA. In DNA form, the CDR3 reads TGTGCCAGCAGCTTAGGGATAGGACTTTACAATGAGCAGTTCTTC. As protein: CASSLGIGLYNEQFF.

This clone has just one count. The chain uses TRBV10-2 and TRBJ2-4; TRBD1 is a possible D gene (6 bases). Trimming left V 7 bases short and J 1 base short, with 11 bases between. CDR1 and CDR2 (germline): WSHSY, SAAADI. The CDR3 is made up of 14 amino acids. Here the CDR3 reads CASNHQGAKNIQYF. The DNA for the CDR3 is TGCGCCAGCAACCACCAGGGGGCCAAAAACATTCAGTACTTC.

In this sample, this clone turned up once. This chain joins TRBV5-6 and TRBJ1-6, with TRBD1 matching over 9 bases. The CDR3 spans 17 residues. The J segment lost 1 base and the V segment lost 5 bases, leaving 7 bases of the junction unmatched. Per germline, CDR1 SGHDT and CDR2 YYEEEE. CDR3 loop: CASRTGTGSSYNSPLHF. The CDR3 DNA reads as TGTGCCAGCAGAACCGGGACAGGGTCTTCCTATAATTCACCCCTCCACTTT.

J is TRBJ2-1 and V is TRBV19, with D hard to call. The germline gives CDR1 LNHDA, CDR2 SQIVND (reference sequence). V shed 5 bases and J shed 4 bases, with 18 bases lying between them. This CDR3 comprises 16 residues. The CDR3: CASSPGAGPPYNEQFF. In nucleotides, the CDR3 is TGTGCCAGTAGTCCCGGTGCAGGCCCCCCTTACAATGAGCAGTTCTTC.

V gene TRBV5-8 combines with J gene TRBJ2-1, with 7 bases aligning to TRBD2. V was clipped by 5 bases and J by 2 bases; unmatched bases: 4. CDR3 length: 14 amino acids. CDR1 is SGHTS and CDR2 is YDEGEE in the germline V gene. CDR3 amino acids: CASSDGGTYNEQFF. The CDR3 nucleotides are TGTGCCAGCAGTGACGGGGGGACCTACAATGAGCAGTTCTTC. The complete variable domain, with remaining parts taken from reference TRBV5-8 and TRBJ2-1, reads EAGVTQSPTHLIKTRGQQATLRCSPISGHTSVYWYQQALGLGLQFLLWYDEGEERNRGNFPPRFSGRQFPNYSSELNVNALELEDSALYLCASSDGGTYNEQFFGPGTRLTVL.

This clone was seen only a few times. A junction boundary mismatches the germline segment, possibly from a read error. The chain recombines TRBV5-6 with TRBJ1-5, with 9 positions matching TRBD1. The V gene's germline CDR1 is SGHDT and CDR2 YYEEEE. This CDR3 region has 14 residues. CDR3 loop: CASIHTGGKQPQHF. The CDR3 nucleotides read TGTGCCAGCATCCATACAGGGGGCAAACAGCCCCAGCATTTT. Drawing the rest from reference TRBV5-6 and TRBJ1-5, the complete variable domain is DAGVTQSPTHLIKTRGQQVTLRCSPKSGHDTVSWYQQALGQGPQFIFQYYEEEERQRGNFPDRFSGHQFPNYSSELNVNALLLGDSALYLCASIHTGGKQPQHFGDGTRLSIL.

The rearrangement joins TRBV30 to TRBJ1-4; TRBD1 aligns across 7 bases. The J segment lost 5 bases and the V segment lost 0 bases, leaving 6 bases of the junction unmatched. CDR3 length: 15 amino acids. The germline V gene has CDR1 GTSNPN and CDR2 SVGIG (reference sequence). The CDR3 loop is CAWSVTGQRNEKLFF. Written as DNA, the CDR3 is TGTGCCTGGAGTGTAACGGGACAGCGGAATGAAAAACTGTTTTTT.

The chain employs TRBV20-1 and TRBJ2-7; no clear D gene. The CDR3 has 11 residues. CDR1 is DFQATT, CDR2 SNEGSKA, per germline (reference sequence). The ends were cut back, 6 bases at V and 4 bases at J, with 10 bases in the middle. CDR3 amino acids: CSATLNYEQYF. CDR3 in DNA: TGCAGTGCCACATTAAATTACGAGCAGTACTTC.

This rearrangement joins TRBV28 to TRBJ1-5; D is perhaps TRBD1 (5 bases). Germline V gene lookup returns CDR1 MDHEN and CDR2 SYDVKM. The CDR3 length is 15 residues. The V end was cut by 8 bases, the J end by 0 bases, with 14 bases between. The CDR3 nucleotides are TGTGCCAGCCAACCTGGGGCCGGTAGCAATCAGCCCCAGCATTTT. It is translated as CASQPGAGSNQPQHF.

The rearrangement joins TRBV7-3 to TRBJ1-2; D gene ambiguous. The CDR3 is 13 residues long. Germline lookup yields CDR1 SGHTA and CDR2 FQGTGA. V lost 3 bases and J 0 bases, leaving 5 bases between the germline ends. As DNA, the CDR3 is TGTGCCAGCAGCTTGAGCGCTAACTATGGCTACACCTTC. The encoded protein is CASSLSANYGYTF.